The 26 T cell receptor beta chains listed next were all sequenced from one sample in a study of response to subunit inactivated influenza vaccine (dated 2018 in TCRdb). Libraries were built with RT-PCR. The sample was run on an Illumina HiSeq 2500. TCRdb reworked the public reads: Q25 trimming with fastp, MiXCR clone assembly, productive beta chains retained. Here each entry gathers all rows of one CDR3 protein and keeps the most common genes and DNA. For this sample there are roughly 700,000 distinct CDR3 sequences; about 15% appear just once. The ten most abundant clones make up around 6.5% of the sample. Source: PBMCs from blood, taken 14 to 15 days before vaccination. All receptors derive from a man aged 45 to 65 who received an inactivated influenza vaccine. Donor details come from another sample of the same person, matched by shared clones.

This clonotype was detected a few times. The chain carries TRBV6-1 and TRBJ1-5; D perhaps matches TRBD1 (5 bases). The CDR3 contains 13 residues. The V gene lost 6 bases and the J gene lost 9 bases, with 15 bases spanning the gap. Germline CDR1 reads MNHNS; CDR2 reads SASEGT. This CDR3 reads CASSGQGGWPQHF. CDR3 coding DNA: TGTGCCAGCAGCGGGCAGGGAGGTTGGCCCCAGCATTTT.

The chain combines TRBV5-1 with TRBJ1-1, with D hard to call. The germline V gene has CDR1 SGHRS and CDR2 YFSETQ. The length of the CDR3 is 15 residues. With 0 bases removed from V and 1 base from J, the gap between germline ends came to 10 bases. This CDR3 is CASSLVPGPNTEAFF. The CDR3 coding sequence is TGCGCCAGCAGCTTGGTTCCAGGTCCGAACACTGAAGCTTTCTTT.

The rearrangement joins TRBV7-2 to TRBJ2-7; D is uncertain. The CDR3 runs to 15 residues. The V end lost 0 bases, the J end lost 4 bases, and 13 bases lay between the germline ends. Germline V lookup: CDR1 SGHTA, CDR2 FQGNSA. CDR3 amino acids: CASSLALPSFYEQYF. Here the CDR3 DNA reads TGTGCCAGCAGCTTAGCCCTTCCTTCGTTTTACGAGCAGTACTTC.

V gene TRBV4-3 combines with J gene TRBJ2-3, with 8 bases aligning to TRBD2. The V gene's germline CDR1 is LGHNA and CDR2 YSLEER. The ends lost 4 bases at V and 4 bases at J; junction bases unmatched: 10. This CDR3 is built from 16 residues. The CDR3 sequence is CASSREGLAGPDTQYF. For the CDR3, the DNA is TGCGCCAGCAGCCGCGAGGGTCTAGCGGGCCCAGATACGCAGTATTTT.

This clonotype was seen a few times. V gene TRBV5-1 combines with J gene TRBJ2-7, with 9 bases matching TRBD2. The CDR3 is 19 residues long. The V segment lost 3 bases and the J segment 3 bases; nucleotides outside the gene matches: 19. Germline CDR1 and CDR2: SGHRS and YFSETQ. This chain's CDR3 is CASSYGTGGGARPYYEQYF. CDR3 nucleotide sequence: TGCGCCAGCAGCTACGGGACTGGCGGGGGGGCCAGGCCATACTACGAGCAGTACTTC.

The rearrangement joins TRBV6-6 to TRBJ1-2, with no clear D. CDR3 length: 11 amino acids. Germline values: CDR1 MNHNY, CDR2 SVGAGI (reference sequence). V lost 7 bases to trimming and J lost 7 bases, with 10 bases between them. The CDR3, as DNA: TGTGCCAGCACCCAAGGTCCTGGCTACACCTTC. Its protein is CASTQGPGYTF.

This clonotype has a handful of counts. V is TRBV27 and J is TRBJ1-2, with D possibly matching TRBD1 (6 bases). The CDR3 runs 18 residues. Germline CDR1 is MNHEY and CDR2 is SMNVEV (reference sequence). Trimming stripped 3 bases from V and 3 bases from J, with 23 bases between. The CDR3 coding sequence is TGTGCCAGCAGTTTCATCCCGCGTTCGGGGGGCGCTCACTATGGCTACACCTTC. Translation gives CASSFIPRSGGAHYGYTF.

This clonotype occurred a few times. The J gene is TRBJ1-2, the V gene TRBV6-2 or TRBV6-3, with D tentatively TRBD1 (6 bases). The V gene's germline CDR1 is MNHEY and CDR2 SVGEGT. CDR3 length: 17 amino acids. V lost 2 bases to trimming and J lost 5 bases, with 21 bases between them. In nucleotides, the CDR3 is TGTGCCAGCAGTTACGGCAGGGGAAAGAAAGGAGGATATGGCTACACCTTC. Amino acids: CASSYGRGKKGGYGYTF.

There are many counts of this clonotype. The chain carries TRBV4-2 and TRBJ2-1; 9 nucleotides line up with TRBD1. The ends lost 3 bases at V and 3 bases at J; junction bases unmatched: 3. Germline V gene lookup returns CDR1 LGHNA and CDR2 YNFKEQ. This CDR3 comprises 15 residues. The CDR3 protein is CASSQGQGNYNEQFF. As DNA, the CDR3 is TGTGCCAGCAGCCAGGGACAGGGTAACTACAATGAGCAGTTCTTC.

This clonotype occurred a few times. This chain links TRBV20-1 with TRBJ2-7, with unresolved D. Looked up from germline, CDR1 is DFQATT and CDR2 is SNEGSKA (reference sequence). The CDR3 is 13 amino acids. Trimming took 3 bases from V and 3 from J, leaving 12 bases between them. The CDR3 DNA is TGCAGTGCTAGTGGTAGACCTGTCTACGAGCAGTACTTC. The encoded protein is CSASGRPVYEQYF.

This clonotype has a single count. The chain carries TRBV4-1 and TRBJ2-1; 13 bases agree with TRBD2. In germline, CDR1 is MGHRA, CDR2 YSYEKL. The CDR3 runs to 18 residues. The V gene end was trimmed by 0 bases and the J gene end by 0 bases; junction bases not matched to a gene: 2. The CDR3 here is CASSQDRTSGSSYNEQFF. CDR3 bases: TGCGCCAGCAGCCAAGATCGGACTAGCGGGAGCTCCTACAATGAGCAGTTCTTC.

The rearrangement uses TRBV5-1 and TRBJ1-1; TRBD1 aligns across 9 bases. This CDR3 is built from 16 residues. Germline lookup yields CDR1 SGHRS and CDR2 YFSETQ. V was clipped by 3 bases and J by 6 bases; unmatched bases: 12. The chain's CDR3 is CASSSPPGQGSAEAFF. In DNA form, the CDR3 reads TGCGCCAGCAGCTCTCCCCCGGGACAGGGCAGCGCTGAAGCTTTCTTT.

This clonotype was recorded a few times. This chain links TRBV5-1 with TRBJ2-6; D is perhaps TRBD2 (5 bases). V dropped 7 bases and J dropped 0 bases, with 17 bases sitting between them. The CDR3 runs 17 residues. CDR1 is SGHRS and CDR2 is YFSETQ in the germline V gene. The CDR3 reads CASVGLRDTSGANVLTF. For the CDR3, the DNA is TGCGCCAGCGTGGGTCTCCGGGATACCTCTGGGGCCAACGTCCTGACTTTC.

This clonotype was detected a few times. The chain couples TRBV20-1 to TRBJ2-5; 13 nucleotides agree with TRBD2. V shed 5 bases, J shed 5 bases, and the junction held 8 bases outside the gene matches. Germline V gene lookup returns CDR1 DFQATT and CDR2 SNEGSKA (reference sequence). CDR3 length equals 15 residues. The CDR3 nucleotides read TGCAGTGCTTCTACTAGCGGGAGGGCCGGGGAGACCCAGTACTTC. Protein: CSASTSGRAGETQYF.

The chain combines TRBV20-1 with TRBJ1-5; 11 bases map to TRBD1. The V segment lost 5 bases and the J segment 5 bases; nucleotides outside the gene matches: 11. The CDR3 consists of 16 residues. Germline V gene data show CDR1 as DFQATT and CDR2 as SNEGSKA (reference sequence). CDR3 amino acids: CSAGKWDRGGHQPQHF. Written as DNA, the CDR3 is TGCAGTGCTGGCAAATGGGACAGGGGGGGGCATCAGCCCCAGCATTTT.

This clonotype occurred many times. J is TRBJ2-4 and V is TRBV20-1; 12 bases match TRBD2. The CDR3 contains 15 residues. V dropped 0 bases and J dropped 8; count of bases not matched to a gene: 5. The V gene's germline CDR1 is DFQATT and CDR2 SNEGSKA (reference sequence). CDR3 amino acids: CSARDLTSGSDIQYF. CDR3 in DNA: TGCAGTGCTAGAGATTTGACTAGCGGGAGTGACATTCAGTACTTC.

The rearrangement links TRBV28 to TRBJ2-7, with TRBD2 identical over 7 bases. This CDR3 region has 14 residues. The germline gives CDR1 MDHEN, CDR2 SYDVKM. Trimming removed 4 bases from V and 6 bases from J; junction bases left unmatched: 9. CDR3 residues: CASSSGGGVGEQYF. CDR3 nucleotide sequence: TGTGCCAGCAGTTCTGGGGGAGGGGTGGGCGAGCAGTACTTC.

The chain employs TRBV29-1 and TRBJ2-2; 8 nucleotides line up with TRBD1. Germline trimming cut 7 bases from V and 4 bases from J; bases unmatched to any gene: 8. Germline CDR1 and CDR2: SQVTM and ANQGSEA. The CDR3 sequence is 14 residues long. The CDR3 coding sequence is TGCAGCGCAGCGGCAGGGGGCTCCACCGGGGAGCTGTTTTTT. Translated: CSAAAGGSTGELFF.

V is TRBV7-9 and J is TRBJ1-2, with D possibly TRBD1 on 6 matching bases. CDR1 is SEHNR and CDR2 is FQNEAQ in the germline V gene (reference sequence). V lost 1 base, J lost 8 bases, and 14 bases lay in between. The CDR3 spans 14 residues. The CDR3 spells CASSLGGGSEGYTF. The CDR3 bases are TGTGCCAGCAGCTTAGGAGGGGGATCCGAAGGCTACACCTTC.

This clonotype was detected many times. The chain is built from TRBV29-1 and TRBJ1-3, with D possibly matching TRBD1 (5 bases). The germline V gene encodes CDR1 SQVTM and CDR2 ANQGSEA. The CDR3 length is 15 residues. V was clipped by 7 bases and J by 0 bases, with 16 bases between them. CDR3 DNA: TGCAGCGCTGGACACCCGGGCGGCTCTGGAAACACCATATATTTT. As protein: CSAGHPGGSGNTIYF.

This clonotype was counted many times. Sequence at one end of the junction differs from germline and may be a read error. The chain couples TRBV5-1 to TRBJ1-1; D gene unclear. The CDR3 is 14 amino acids. CDR1 and CDR2 (germline): SGHRS, YFSETQ. The CDR3 spells CASSLASMNTEAFF. The DNA of the CDR3 is TGTGCCAGCAGTTTAGCCAGCATGAACACTGAAGCTTTCTTT. Full variable domain (remainder filled in from reference TRBV5-1 and TRBJ1-1): KAGVTQTPRYLIKTRGQQVTLSCSPISGHRSVSWYQQTPGQGLQFLFEYFSETQRNKGNFPGRFSGRQFSNSRSEMNVSTLELGDSALYLCASSLASMNTEAFFGQGTRLTVV.

This clonotype was detected ten times or more. This CDR3 is CASSPRLGDTEAFF. CDR3 DNA sequence: TGTGCCAGCAGCCCCCGACTAGGGGACACTGAAGCTTTCTTT. The V call is TRBV27, the J call TRBJ1-1; TRBD1 might be the D (5 bases). CDR3 length equals 14 residues. Between the trimmed V and J ends, which lost 6 bases and 3 bases, there was a span of 14 bases. Germline V CDR1 and CDR2: MNHEY, SMNVEV (reference sequence).

There are a few counts of this clonotype. The chain recombines TRBV19 with TRBJ1-6; 8 nucleotides align to TRBD1. Germline V gives CDR1 LNHDA, CDR2 SQIVND (reference sequence). This CDR3 has 15 amino acids. Trimming removed 7 bases from V and 7 bases from J; junction bases left unmatched: 9. The CDR3, as DNA: TGTGCCAGTACCGAGGGACAGGTGTTGAATTCACCCCTCCACTTT. Amino acid sequence: CASTEGQVLNSPLHF.

A few counts support this clonotype. V is TRBV10-3 and J is TRBJ2-7; 8 bases match TRBD2. Germline CDR1 ENHRY, CDR2 SYGVKD. Unmatched junction bases numbered 5, after V lost 8 bases and J lost 2 bases. The CDR3 sequence is 13 residues long. The CDR3 sequence is CAIGGGSTYEQYF. Written as DNA, the CDR3 is TGTGCCATCGGCGGGGGGTCCACCTACGAGCAGTACTTC.

This clonotype has ten or more counts. V gene TRBV3-1 combines with J gene TRBJ1-6, with unresolved D. From germline, CDR1 is LGHDT and CDR2 YNNKEL (reference sequence). The V and J ends lost 0 bases and 7 bases respectively, with 7 bases between them. The CDR3 spans 14 residues. Here the CDR3 reads CASSQDLSNSPLHF. The CDR3 coding sequence is TGTGCCAGCAGCCAAGATCTATCAAATTCACCCCTCCACTTT.

The chain uses TRBV12-3 or TRBV12-4 and TRBJ2-1; 7 bases map to TRBD2. This CDR3 has 15 residues. Trimming removed 5 bases from V and 5 bases from J; junction bases left unmatched: 9. CDR3 region: CASSPPDAGDNEQFF. The CDR3 nucleotides read TGTGCCAGCAGTCCCCCGGACGCGGGAGACAATGAGCAGTTCTTC.